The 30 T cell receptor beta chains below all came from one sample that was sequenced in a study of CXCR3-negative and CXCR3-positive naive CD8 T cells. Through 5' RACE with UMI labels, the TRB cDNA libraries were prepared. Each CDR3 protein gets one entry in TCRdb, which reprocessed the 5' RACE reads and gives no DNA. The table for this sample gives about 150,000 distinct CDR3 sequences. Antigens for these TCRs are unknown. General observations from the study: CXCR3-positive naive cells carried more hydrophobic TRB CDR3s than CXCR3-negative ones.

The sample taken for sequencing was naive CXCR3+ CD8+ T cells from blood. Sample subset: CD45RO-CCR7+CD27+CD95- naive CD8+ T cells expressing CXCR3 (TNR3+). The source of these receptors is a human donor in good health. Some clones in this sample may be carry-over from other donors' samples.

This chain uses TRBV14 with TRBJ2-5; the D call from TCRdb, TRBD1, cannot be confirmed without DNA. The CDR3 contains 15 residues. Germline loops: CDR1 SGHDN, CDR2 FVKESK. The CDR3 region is CASSTLNRGQETQYF. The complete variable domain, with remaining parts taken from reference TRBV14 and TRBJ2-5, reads EAGVTQFPSHSVIEKGQTVTLRCDPISGHDNLYWYRRVMGKEIKFLLHFVKESKQDESGMPNNRFLAERTGGTYSTLKVQPAELEDSGVYFCASSTLNRGQETQYFGPGTRLLVL.

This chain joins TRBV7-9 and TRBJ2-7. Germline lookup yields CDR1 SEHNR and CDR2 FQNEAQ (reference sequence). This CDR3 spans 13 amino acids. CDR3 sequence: CASSPAGPYEQYF.

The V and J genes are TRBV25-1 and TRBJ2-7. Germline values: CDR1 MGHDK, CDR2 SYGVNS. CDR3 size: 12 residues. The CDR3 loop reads CASSQSWAEQYF.

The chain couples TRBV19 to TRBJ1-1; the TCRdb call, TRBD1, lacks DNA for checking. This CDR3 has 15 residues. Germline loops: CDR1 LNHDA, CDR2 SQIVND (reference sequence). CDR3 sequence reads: CASSIRATADTEAFF.

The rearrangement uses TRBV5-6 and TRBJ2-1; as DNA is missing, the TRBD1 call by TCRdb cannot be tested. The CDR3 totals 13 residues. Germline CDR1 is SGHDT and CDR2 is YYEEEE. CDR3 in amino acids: CASRVQGLNEQFF.

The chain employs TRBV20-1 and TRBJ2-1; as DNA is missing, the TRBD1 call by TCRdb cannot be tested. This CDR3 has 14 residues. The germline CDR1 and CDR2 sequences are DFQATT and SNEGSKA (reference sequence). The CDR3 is CSAWDRPNVHEQFF.

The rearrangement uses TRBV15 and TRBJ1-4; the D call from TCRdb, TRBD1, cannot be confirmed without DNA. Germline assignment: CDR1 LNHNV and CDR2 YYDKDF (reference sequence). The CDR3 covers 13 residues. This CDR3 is CATSFGTGGELFF.

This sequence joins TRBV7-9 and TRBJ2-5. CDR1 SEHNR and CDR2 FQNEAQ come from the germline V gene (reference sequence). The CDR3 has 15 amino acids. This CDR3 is CASSLRDWRSETQYF.

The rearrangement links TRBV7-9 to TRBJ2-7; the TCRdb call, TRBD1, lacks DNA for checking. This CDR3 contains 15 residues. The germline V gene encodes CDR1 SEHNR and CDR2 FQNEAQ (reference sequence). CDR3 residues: CASSARQGSPYEQYF.

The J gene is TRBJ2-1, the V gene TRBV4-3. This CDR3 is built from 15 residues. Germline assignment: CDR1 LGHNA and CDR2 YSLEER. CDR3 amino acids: CASSQDRGSYNEQFF.

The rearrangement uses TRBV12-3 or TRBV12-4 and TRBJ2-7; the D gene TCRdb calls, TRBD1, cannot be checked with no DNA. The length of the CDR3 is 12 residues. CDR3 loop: CASSGTGDEQYF.

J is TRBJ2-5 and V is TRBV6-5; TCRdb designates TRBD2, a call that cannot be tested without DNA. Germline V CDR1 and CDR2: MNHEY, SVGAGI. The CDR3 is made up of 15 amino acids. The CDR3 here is CASSNPADGQETQYF.

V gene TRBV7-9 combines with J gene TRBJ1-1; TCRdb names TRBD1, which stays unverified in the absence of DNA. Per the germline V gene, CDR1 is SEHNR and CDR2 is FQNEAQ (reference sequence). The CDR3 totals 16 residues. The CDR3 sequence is CASSTKPTDMNTEAFF.

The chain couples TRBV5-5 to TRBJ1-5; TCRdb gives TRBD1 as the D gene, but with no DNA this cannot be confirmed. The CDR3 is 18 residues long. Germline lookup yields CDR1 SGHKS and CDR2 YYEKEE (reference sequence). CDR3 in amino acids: CASSPGQGERISNQPQHF.

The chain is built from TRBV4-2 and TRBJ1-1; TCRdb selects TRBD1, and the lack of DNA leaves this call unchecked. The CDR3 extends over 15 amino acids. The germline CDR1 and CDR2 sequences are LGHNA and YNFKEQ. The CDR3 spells CASSLGRGGGTEAFF.

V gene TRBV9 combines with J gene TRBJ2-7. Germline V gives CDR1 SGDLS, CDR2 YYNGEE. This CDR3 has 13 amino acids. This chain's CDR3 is CASSVDSGYEQYF.

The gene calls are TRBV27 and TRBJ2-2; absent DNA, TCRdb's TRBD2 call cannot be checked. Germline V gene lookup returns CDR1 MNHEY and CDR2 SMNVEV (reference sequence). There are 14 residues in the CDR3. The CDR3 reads CATGPAGDTGELFF.

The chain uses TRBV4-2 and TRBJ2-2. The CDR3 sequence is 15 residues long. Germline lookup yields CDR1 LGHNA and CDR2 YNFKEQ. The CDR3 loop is CASSTAVLNTEELFF.

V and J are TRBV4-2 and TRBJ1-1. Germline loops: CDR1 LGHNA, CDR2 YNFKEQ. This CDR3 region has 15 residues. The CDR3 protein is CASSQGLIGDGEAFF.

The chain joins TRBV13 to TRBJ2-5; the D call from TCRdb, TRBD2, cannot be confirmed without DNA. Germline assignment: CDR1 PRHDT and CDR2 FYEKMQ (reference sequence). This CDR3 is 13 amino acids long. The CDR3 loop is CASSFLAEETQYF.

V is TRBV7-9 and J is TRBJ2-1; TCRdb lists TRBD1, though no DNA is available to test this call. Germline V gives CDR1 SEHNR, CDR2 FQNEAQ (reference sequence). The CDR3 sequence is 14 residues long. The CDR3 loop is CASSSIAGDNEQFF.

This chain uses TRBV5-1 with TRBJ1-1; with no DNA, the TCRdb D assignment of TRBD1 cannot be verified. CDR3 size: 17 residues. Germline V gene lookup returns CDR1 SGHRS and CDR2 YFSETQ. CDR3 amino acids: CASSPPQGQLTNTEASF. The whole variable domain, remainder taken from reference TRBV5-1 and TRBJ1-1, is KAGVTQTPRYLIKTRGQQVTLSCSPISGHRSVSWYQQTPGQGLQFLFEYFSETQRNKGNFPGRFSGRQFSNSRSEMNVSTLELGDSALYLCASSPPQGQLTNTEASFGQGTRLTVV.

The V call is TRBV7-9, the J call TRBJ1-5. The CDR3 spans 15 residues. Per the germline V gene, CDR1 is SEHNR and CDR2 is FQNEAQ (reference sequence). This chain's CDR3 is CVSSHTATADQPQHF.

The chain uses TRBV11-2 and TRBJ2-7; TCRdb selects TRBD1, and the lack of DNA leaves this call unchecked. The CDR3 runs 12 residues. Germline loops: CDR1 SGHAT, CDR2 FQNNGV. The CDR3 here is CASSLLGDEQYF.

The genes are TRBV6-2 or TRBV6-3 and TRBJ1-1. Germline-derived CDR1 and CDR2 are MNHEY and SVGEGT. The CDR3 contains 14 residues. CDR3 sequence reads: CASSYRQSSTEAFF.

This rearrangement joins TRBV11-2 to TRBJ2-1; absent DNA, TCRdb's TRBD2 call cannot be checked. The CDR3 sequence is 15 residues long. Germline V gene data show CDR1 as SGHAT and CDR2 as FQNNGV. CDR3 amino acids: CASSPGTSGRNEQFF.

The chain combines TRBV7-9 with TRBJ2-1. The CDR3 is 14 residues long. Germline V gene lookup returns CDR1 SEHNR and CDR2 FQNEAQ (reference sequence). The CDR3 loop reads CASSSTPSYNEQFF.

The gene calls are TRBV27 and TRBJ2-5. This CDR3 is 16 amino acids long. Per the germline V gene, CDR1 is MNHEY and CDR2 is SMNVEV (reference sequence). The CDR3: CASSLSFAALQETQYF.

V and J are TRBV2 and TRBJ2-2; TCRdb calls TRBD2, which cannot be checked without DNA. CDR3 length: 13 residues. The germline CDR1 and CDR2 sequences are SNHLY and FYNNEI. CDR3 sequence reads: CASTGGDTGELFF.

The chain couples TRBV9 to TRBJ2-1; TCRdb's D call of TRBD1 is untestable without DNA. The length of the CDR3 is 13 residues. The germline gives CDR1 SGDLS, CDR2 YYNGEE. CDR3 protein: CASSPGDYNEQFF.